The rows below give T cell receptor beta chains drawn from one sample of a study of blood T cell repertoires in COVID-19. Generated by immunoSEQ multiplex PCR, the TCRdb table keeps only in-frame clones and is missing some. The table lists hundreds of thousands of clones, around 89% of them singletons. The sequencing sample was made of PBMCs or T cells enriched from blood (not recorded which). Receptors originate from a woman between 35 and 50 years old who had recovered from COVID-19. The CDR3 runs from the conserved cysteine through the conserved F or W. D genes are given only for firm matches. Part of the rows lack a size; the others show once, few, many or a class for expanded clones.

D gene | clone size | J gene | V gene | CDR3 protein | CDR3 DNA
TRBD2 | . | TRBJ2-4 | TRBV4-1 | CASRPSGIEGNIQYF | TGCGCCAGCAGACCCAGCGGGATTGAAGGAAACATTCAGTACTTC
. | . | TRBJ2-7 | TRBV11-2 | CASSLDRTSYEQYF | TGTGCCAGCAGCTTAGATAGGACTTCCTACGAGCAGTACTTC
. | . | TRBJ1-6 | TRBV5-4 | CASSLQGRLSPLHF | TGTGCCAGCAGCTTGCAGGGGCGCCTATCACCCCTCCACTTT
TRBD1 | once | TRBJ1-1 | TRBV29-1 | CSAYRGVNTEAFF | TGCAGCGCCTACAGGGGGGTGAACACTGAAGCTTTCTTT
. | once | TRBJ2-5 | TRBV21-1 | CASSRRQTQYF | TGTGCCAGCAGTAGGCGGCAGACCCAGTACTTC
TRBD2 | once | TRBJ2-3 | TRBV27 | CASSRLAGGRSTDTQYF | TGTGCCAGCAGTCGACTAGCGGGGGGTCGTAGCACAGATACGCAGTATTTT
. | . | TRBJ2-1 | TRBV14 | CASSLDRDTEQFF | TGTGCCAGCAGCCTCGACCGGGACACTGAGCAGTTCTTC
TRBD1 | . | TRBJ1-2 | TRBV7-3 | CASSLGQGYGYTF | TGTGCCAGCAGCCTAGGACAGGGATATGGCTACACCTTC
. | . | TRBJ1-2 | TRBV11-2 | CASSLAPIVRDLANYGYTF | TGTGCCAGCAGCTTAGCACCGATCGTTCGGGACTTAGCTAACTATGGCTACACCTTC
TRBD2 | . | TRBJ2-1 | TRBV3-1/TRBV3-2 | CASSLLGGGRGMEQFF | TGTGCCAGCAGCCTCCTGGGAGGCGGGAGGGGTATGGAGCAGTTCTTC
. | . | TRBJ2-7 | TRBV5-4 | CASSPSLGYEQYF | TGTGCCAGCAGCCCTAGTTTGGGCTACGAGCAGTACTTC
. | . | TRBJ2-3 | TRBV19 | CASSIGGSTDTQYF | TGTGCCAGTAGTATCGGGGGTAGCACAGATACGCAGTATTTT
TRBD1 | . | TRBJ1-3 | TRBV3-1/TRBV3-2 | CASSQVGDRVDYTIYF | TGTGCCAGCAGCCAAGTAGGAGACAGGGTCGATTACACCATATATTTT
. | . | TRBJ1-1 | TRBV2 | CASSVNTEAFF | TGTGCCAGCAGTGTAAACACTGAAGCTTTCTTT
TRBD2 | medium-sized | TRBJ2-1 | TRBV11-3 | CASSLIAAGGRGEQFF | TGTGCCAGCAGCTTAATCGCGGCGGGGGGGCGAGGTGAGCAGTTCTTC
TRBD1 | . | TRBJ2-3 | TRBV5-1 | CASSSGTGGTDTQYF | TGCGCCAGCAGCTCAGGGACAGGGGGCACAGATACGCAGTATTTT
. | . | TRBJ1-1 | TRBV7-2 | CASSLRRGQGTEAFF | TGTGCCAGCAGCTTAAGGAGGGGTCAGGGCACTGAAGCTTTCTTT